Given below is one T cell receptor (beta chain) in context. Original processing notes: Reference gene primer amplification yielded estimated nucleated cell counts. Clones were sequenced by immunoSEQ multiplex PCR, and TCRdb holds only the in-frame ones, with some missing. That table supplies the V and J calls and clone size; D and trimming were determined from the DNA. Of fewer than 400,000 clones in the sample, approximately 86% were seen once. J gave up 6 bases and V 1 base, and 5 bases lay outside the gene matches. CDR3 size: 14 residues. CDR1 is KGHDR and CDR2 is SFDVKD in the germline V gene. This sample is part of a study of blood T cell repertoires in COVID-19. The overall study: Acute-phase and convalescent COVID-19 samples originated in the United States, Italy and Spain. Nucleic acid was either cDNA or gDNA, and it came from T cells, B-cell-depleted T cells, or PBMCs.

The material sequenced was peripheral blood. This receptor was identified in a human donor in a cohort sampled during active COVID-19. J is TRBJ2-7 and V is TRBV24-1; TRBD2 aligns across 7 bases. CDR3 protein: CATSDLGPGGEQYF. CDR3 sequence (DNA): TGTGCCACCAGTGATTTAGGTCCGGGAGGCGAGCAGTACTTC.